What follows are 18 T cell receptor beta chains derived from one specimen sequenced in a study of CD4 T cells in relation to SARS-CoV-2 and coronaviruses. Before the COVID-19 pandemic, during about 2010-2019, CD4+ T cells were taken from unexposed donors. Repertoires were generated with immunoSEQ multiplex PCR, while TCRdb's copy carries only in-frame clones and drops some. This sample carries tens of thousands of clones, approximately 94% of them seen once, and the ten largest clones take approximately 0.15%. Sequenced input: naive CD4+ T cells from PBMCs. Subset in this sample: naive CD4+ T cells isolated by negative enrichment. The receptors stem from a human donor in good health.

This sequence joins TRBV6-5 and TRBJ1-4, with D possibly TRBD1 on 6 matching bases. Trimming removed 2 bases from V and 8 bases from J, with 6 bases in between. Germline V gives CDR1 MNHEY, CDR2 SVGAGI. This CDR3 region has 12 residues. CDR3 amino acids: CASSYTGEKLFF. The CDR3 DNA follows: TGTGCCAGCAGTTACACAGGGGAAAAACTGTTTTTT.

Only one count was recorded for this clone. The V and J genes are TRBV27 and TRBJ1-2, with 9 bases aligning to TRBD1. This CDR3 spans 12 amino acids. Germline CDR1 and CDR2: MNHEY and SMNVEV (reference sequence). Trimming removed 6 bases from V and 7 bases from J; junction bases left unmatched: 3. The CDR3: CASRGQGSGYTF. The CDR3 DNA follows: TGTGCCAGCAGGGGACAGGGTAGTGGCTACACCTTC.

The chain has TRBV28 and TRBJ2-3; 7 bases are shared with TRBD1. The CDR3 sequence is 16 residues long. The germline CDR1 and CDR2 sequences are MDHEN and SYDVKM. V lost 6 bases to trimming and J lost 1 base; unmatched junction nucleotides: 10. The CDR3 DNA is TGTGCCAGCAGGGCCCCCCCAGGGGGTGGCACAGATACGCAGTATTTT. Its protein product is CASRAPPGGGTDTQYF.

This clone has only a few counts. This is likely a read error, given that the CDR3 carries no conserved phenylalanine or tryptophan at its end. The DNA is left out, because the CDR3 cannot be placed on it with certainty; the CDR3 is given as TCRdb lists it. This chain links TRBV27 with TRBJ2-7; the table's D call, TRBD1, was not checked against the DNA. Germline loops: CDR1 MNHEY, CDR2 SMNVEV (reference sequence). A total of 11 residues make up the CDR3, ends included. The CDR3 spells CASSSADRAFT.

V gene TRBV5-1 combines with J gene TRBJ2-1; perhaps TRBD1 as D (5 bases). Trimming pared 4 bases from V and 7 bases from J, leaving 18 bases between. The CDR3 length is 15 residues. CDR1 and CDR2 from the germline V gene are SGHRS and YFSETQ. In nucleotides, the CDR3 is TGCGCCAGCAGCCCTCGGTTCGGCAGGGTTAATGAGCAGTTCTTC. Its translation: CASSPRFGRVNEQFF.

The genes are TRBV6-5 and TRBJ2-7, with TRBD2 as a possible D gene (6 bases). The CDR3 consists of 15 residues. Trimming stripped 7 bases from V and 4 bases from J, with 20 bases between. Germline V gene sequence: CDR1 MNHEY, CDR2 SVGAGI. The CDR3: CASKNREKEGYEQYF. The CDR3 bases are TGTGCCAGCAAAAACCGGGAGAAGGAGGGTTACGAGCAGTACTTC.

V is TRBV24-1 and J is TRBJ1-2; 11 nucleotides line up with TRBD1. The ends lost 5 bases at V and 0 bases at J; junction bases unmatched: 4. Germline V gene lookup returns CDR1 KGHDR and CDR2 SFDVKD. This CDR3 region has 16 residues. The chain's CDR3 is CATSGGTGGSNYGYTF. The CDR3 nucleotides read TGTGCCACCAGTGGGGGGACAGGGGGATCTAACTATGGCTACACCTTC.

V gene TRBV7-2 combines with J gene TRBJ1-3, with D possibly TRBD1 on 5 matching bases. CDR3 size: 17 residues. V gave up 1 base and J gave up 0 bases, with 13 bases separating them. CDR1 is SGHTA and CDR2 is FQGNSA in the germline V gene. In nucleotides, the CDR3 is TGTGCCAGCAGCTTAGTGGGTGGGGGTACCTCTGGAAACACCATATATTTT. Translation gives CASSLVGGGTSGNTIYF.

The sample holds one count of this clone. V gene TRBV14 combines with J gene TRBJ2-5; D ambiguous. Between the trimmed V and J ends, which lost 2 bases and 5 bases, there was a span of 9 bases. The CDR3 extends over 13 amino acids. Germline-derived CDR1 and CDR2 are SGHDN and FVKESK. CDR3 coding DNA: TGTGCCAGCAGCCAAAACAGAGACGAGACCCAGTACTTC. It yields the protein CASSQNRDETQYF.

The V gene is TRBV9, the J gene TRBJ2-1, with 10 bases that match TRBD2. V lost 2 bases, J lost 8 bases, and 10 bases stayed unmatched. The CDR3 covers 16 residues. The germline V gene has CDR1 SGDLS and CDR2 YYNGEE. Here the CDR3 reads CASSVTPSGSRYEQFF. In nucleotides, the CDR3 is TGTGCCAGCAGCGTCACCCCTAGCGGGAGTCGGTATGAGCAGTTCTTC.

The chain joins TRBV28 to TRBJ1-5; 7 nucleotides align to TRBD1. J was trimmed by 7 bases and V by 6 bases; bases with no gene match: 9. Germline V gene sequence: CDR1 MDHEN, CDR2 SYDVKM. CDR3 length: 14 residues. Here the CDR3 DNA reads TGTGCCAGCAGGGGGACAGCGGCGGGGCAGCCCCAGCATTTT. Protein sequence: CASRGTAAGQPQHF.

This chain links TRBV20-1 with TRBJ2-1; TRBD2 is a possible D gene (6 bases). This CDR3 contains 11 residues. In germline, CDR1 is DFQATT, CDR2 SNEGSKA (reference sequence). The ends were cut back, 5 bases at V and 7 bases at J, with 9 bases in the middle. CDR3 loop: CSAFSGNEQFF. The DNA of the CDR3 is TGCAGTGCTTTTAGCGGAAATGAGCAGTTCTTC.

J is TRBJ1-1 and V is TRBV18, with no clear D. The CDR3 runs 11 residues. Trimming cost V 3 bases and J 9 bases, with 8 bases left between them. CDR1 KGHSH and CDR2 LQKENI come from the germline V gene. For the CDR3, the DNA is TGTGCCAGCTCACCCACGCGGCAAGCTTTCTTT. Translated, it gives CASSPTRQAFF.

The chain recombines TRBV6-5 with TRBJ2-3; weak D call: TRBD1 (6 bases). The CDR3 is 15 amino acids. V was clipped by 2 bases and J by 9 bases, with 18 bases between them. Per germline, CDR1 MNHEY and CDR2 SVGAGI. CDR3 in amino acids: CASSYGRDNSGTQYF. CDR3 sequence (DNA): TGTGCCAGCAGTTACGGACGGGACAACTCAGGCACGCAGTATTTT.

This sequence joins TRBV29-1 and TRBJ2-7, with TRBD2 matching 11 bases. The V gene's germline CDR1 is SQVTM and CDR2 ANQGSEA. This CDR3 is 17 amino acids long. The V and J ends lost 0 bases and 2 bases, in that order; junction bases with no gene match: 9. The CDR3, as DNA: TGCAGCGTTGAAGATCGGGCCGGGACTAGCGGAACCTACGAGCAGTACTTC. Translation gives CSVEDRAGTSGTYEQYF.

The chain recombines TRBV15 with TRBJ2-1; TRBD1 or TRBD2 may be the D gene (5 bases each). V lost 1 base and J lost 6, with 13 bases in between. The CDR3 is 15 amino acids. CDR1 is LNHNV and CDR2 is YYDKDF in the germline V gene (reference sequence). CDR3 in DNA: TGTGCCACCAGCAGAGCGTTAGGGACCGTCAATGAGCAGTTCTTC. It is translated as CATSRALGTVNEQFF.

The rearrangement uses TRBV18 and TRBJ2-2; 9 bases are a match to TRBD2. There are 16 residues in the CDR3. After removal of 4 bases from V and 2 bases from J, the junction contained 5 bases not matched to a gene. Germline CDR1 KGHSH, CDR2 LQKENI. The CDR3 DNA reads as TGTGCCAGCTCACTTCTAGCGGGACAAAACACCGGGGAGCTGTTTTTT. Its translation: CASSLLAGQNTGELFF.

V and J are TRBV7-9 and TRBJ2-7; possibly TRBD1 for D (6 bases). This CDR3 has 15 residues. Germline V gene data show CDR1 as SEHNR and CDR2 as FQNEAQ (reference sequence). The V gene lost 2 bases and the J gene lost 6 bases, with 17 bases spanning the gap. The CDR3 is CASSLRGTQGSEQYF. For the CDR3, the DNA is TGTGCCAGCAGCTTACGAGGAACCCAGGGGAGCGAGCAGTACTTC. The full variable domain, rest sourced from reference TRBV7-9 and TRBJ2-7, is DTGVSQNPRHKITKRGQNVTFRCDPISEHNRLYWYRQTLGQGPEFLTYFQNEAQLEKSRLLSDRFSAERPKGSFSTLEIQRTEQGDSAMYLCASSLRGTQGSEQYFGPGTRLTVT.